These 24 T cell receptor beta chains share one sample of origin, sequenced in a study of regulatory T cells in long-lasting Graves disease (dated by TCRdb to 2020 to 2023). The label giving this sample's time point can be read as: newly diagnosed GD, antithyroid drugs for less than 3 months. For both TCR sequencing and RNA sequencing, RNA was extracted from PBMCs in TRIzol. The library was built by means of multiplex PCR. Sequencing instrument: Illumina HiSeq 4000. To build TCR beta libraries, CDR3 regions were amplified by Arm-PCR using iRepertoire HTBI primers. TCRdb applied fastp at Q25 and MiXCR to the public reads, then kept only in-frame beta chains. Rows are unified per CDR3 protein, each entry keeping the most common DNA and genes. The sample table lists 200,000 to 250,000 distinct CDR3 sequences, approximately 19% of them with a count of one. The top ten constitute about an eighth of the sample.

This same sample was also taken into another study, of T cells in Graves' hyperthyroidism and ophthalmopathy.

The specimen comprised peripheral blood mononuclear cells (PBMCs), sampled at new diagnosis, from a patient treated with antithyroid drugs. These receptors all come from a woman in her 30s with Graves disease. Donor details come from another sample of the same person, matched by shared clones.

This clonotype showed up many times. The gene calls are TRBV28 and TRBJ1-5, with D possibly matching TRBD1 (5 bases). Germline-derived CDR1 and CDR2 are MDHEN and SYDVKM. Trimming removed 7 bases at V and 4 bases at J, with 17 bases between. This CDR3 is 15 amino acids long. CDR3 sequence (DNA): TGTGCCAGCAACTACGCCAGGGATTGGAATCAGCCCCAGCATTTT. Amino acids: CASNYARDWNQPQHF.

This clonotype occurred many times. This sequence joins TRBV2 and TRBJ2-6, with D possibly TRBD1 on 6 matching bases. Trimming cost V 4 bases and J 3 bases, with 10 bases left between them. Germline loops: CDR1 SNHLY, CDR2 FYNNEI. The CDR3 loop spans 15 amino acids. The CDR3 reads CASSGGGRGANVLTF. CDR3 coding DNA: TGTGCCAGCAGTGGAGGGGGACGTGGGGCCAACGTCCTGACTTTC.

In its sample, this clonotype was seen many times. The rearrangement joins TRBV5-6 to TRBJ2-3; 15 nucleotides match TRBD2. The CDR3 has 18 residues. CDR1 and CDR2 (germline): SGHDT, YYEEEE. The junction had 8 bases not matched to a gene; V was cut back by 4 bases and J by 2 bases. In DNA, the CDR3 is TGTGCCAGCAGCCCCGGGACTAGCGGGGGGACCCCCACAGATACGCAGTATTTT. It yields the protein CASSPGTSGGTPTDTQYF.

The chain is built from TRBV11-2 and TRBJ2-3; D gene ambiguous. V was clipped by 3 bases and J by 4 bases, with 11 bases between them. CDR1 SGHAT and CDR2 FQNNGV come from the germline V gene. This CDR3 region has 14 residues. CDR3 DNA: TGTGCCAGCAGCTTGGACCTGGGGTCAGATACGCAGTATTTT. As protein: CASSLDLGSDTQYF.

This clonotype occurred many times. The CDR3 region is CASSETPSSGNTIYF. For the CDR3, the DNA is TGTGCCAGCAGTGAAACCCCCTCTTCTGGAAACACCATATATTTT. This chain uses TRBV6-1 with TRBJ1-3; unclear D gene. Germline CDR1 is MNHNS and CDR2 is SASEGT. Trimming removed 2 bases at V and 1 base at J, with 9 bases between. The CDR3 extends over 15 amino acids.

This clonotype was counted a few times. This may stem from a read error, because a much larger clone lies one nucleotide away. This sequence joins TRBV3-1 and TRBJ2-7, with 7 bases identical to TRBD2. The junction had 7 bases not matched to a gene; V was cut back by 0 bases and J by 2 bases. This CDR3 spans 16 amino acids. CDR1 and CDR2 (germline): LGHDT, YNNKEL (reference sequence). CDR3 nucleotide sequence: TGTGCCAGCAGCCAAGATTCGGCAGGGAGGGCCTACGAGCAGTACTTC. It yields the protein CASSQDSAGRAYEQYF.

This clonotype was observed many times. V is TRBV11-2 and J is TRBJ1-5; the D is unclear. Per germline, CDR1 SGHAT and CDR2 FQNNGV. Trimming pared 2 bases from V and 6 bases from J, leaving 8 bases between. This CDR3 spans 13 amino acids. DNA of the CDR3: TGTGCCAGCAGCTTAAGGTTGGGTCAGCCCCAGCATTTT. Translating gives CASSLRLGQPQHF.

Notes on this clonotype: A read error likely explains this, since a far larger clone differs by one base. V gene TRBV2 combines with J gene TRBJ1-2; 9 bases fit TRBD1. CDR1 and CDR2 from the germline V gene are SNHLY and FYNNEI. The CDR3 has 14 amino acids. V lost 5 bases, J lost 4 bases, and 5 bases stayed unmatched. CDR3 in amino acids: CASSSGTGSYGYTF. The CDR3 DNA follows: TGTGCCAGCAGTTCCGGGACAGGGAGCTATGGCTACACCTTC.

At least ten counts were recorded for this clonotype. The chain carries TRBV6-1 and TRBJ1-5; D gene ambiguous. Trimming removed 4 bases from V and 6 bases from J, with 13 bases in between. Looked up from germline, CDR1 is MNHNS and CDR2 is SASEGT. The CDR3 totals 14 residues. Here the CDR3 reads CASSGKRTGQPQHF. The CDR3 region has the DNA TGTGCCAGCAGTGGCAAGCGGACTGGTCAGCCCCAGCATTTT.

This clonotype was counted at least ten times. The chain employs TRBV2 and TRBJ2-2, with unresolved D. Germline CDR1 SNHLY, CDR2 FYNNEI. V was cut by 2 bases and J by 1 base, with 2 bases left in between. The length of the CDR3 is 13 residues. CDR3 DNA sequence: TGTGCCAGCAGTGAACGGAACACCGGGGAGCTGTTTTTT. Its protein product is CASSERNTGELFF.

This clonotype was detected ten times or more. The J gene is TRBJ2-3, the V gene TRBV2; TRBD1 matches 7 bases. The assigned J gene may be wrong: the sequence end matches TRBJ2-7 better. CDR3 length: 14 amino acids. The germline CDR1 and CDR2 sequences are SNHLY and FYNNEI. The CDR3 DNA sequence: TGTGCCAGCAGTGAAGCGGGACAGCAACACGAGCAGTACTTC. Translation gives CASSEAGQQHEQYF.

This clonotype has ten or more counts. V is TRBV27 and J is TRBJ1-6, with D maybe TRBD1 (6 bases). The CDR3 has 18 amino acids. The germline V gene has CDR1 MNHEY and CDR2 SMNVEV (reference sequence). V dropped 6 bases and J dropped 0 bases, with 18 bases sitting between them. CDR3 residues: CASSIGQSTSSYNSPLHF. In DNA form, the CDR3 reads TGTGCCAGCAGCATAGGACAGTCTACCAGCTCCTATAATTCACCCCTCCACTTT.

This clonotype has at least ten counts. The chain has TRBV28 and TRBJ2-6; D ambiguous. The CDR3 length is 15 residues. CDR1 and CDR2 from the germline V gene are MDHEN and SYDVKM. Trimming cost V 3 bases and J 4 bases, with 10 bases left between them. CDR3 in DNA: TGTGCCAGCAGTTTCATGGGTGGGGGGGCCAACGTCCTGACTTTC. Translating it yields CASSFMGGGANVLTF.

This clonotype came up many times. CDR3 nucleotides: TGTGCCAGCAGCTTATCACAGGGAGTTCATGGCTACACCTTC. This codes for CASSLSQGVHGYTF. The rearrangement uses TRBV7-9 and TRBJ1-2; possible D gene TRBD1, 6 bases. The germline gives CDR1 SEHNR, CDR2 FQNEAQ (reference sequence). This CDR3 region has 14 residues. Trimming pared 2 bases from V and 6 bases from J, leaving 13 bases between.

This clonotype was detected many times. The genes are TRBV7-9 and TRBJ1-4, with TRBD1 matching 11 bases. Trimming cost V 5 bases and J 4 bases; bases outside gene matches: 6. CDR1 is SEHNR and CDR2 is FQNEAQ in the germline V gene (reference sequence). The CDR3 has 16 amino acids. The CDR3 bases are TGTGCCAGCAGCCCGGGACAGGGGGAATTTAATGAAAAACTGTTTTTT. It yields the protein CASSPGQGEFNEKLFF.

This clonotype was detected a few times. The V gene is TRBV6-2 or TRBV6-3, the J gene TRBJ1-1, with no clear D. Germline V gene lookup returns CDR1 MNHEY and CDR2 SVGEGT. The CDR3 extends over 8 amino acids. The V end was cut by 6 bases, the J end by 8 bases, with 1 base between. CDR3 protein: CASREAFF. CDR3 DNA sequence: TGTGCCAGCAGGGAAGCTTTCTTT.

This clonotype was seen at least ten times. The V and J genes are TRBV25-1 and TRBJ2-1, with D possibly matching TRBD1 (5 bases). V lost 4 bases, J lost 9 bases, and 19 bases lay in between. Germline V gives CDR1 MGHDK, CDR2 SYGVNS. There are 15 residues in the CDR3. The CDR3 bases are TGTGCCAGCAGTGCCCGAAACCCTGTTGGGGCTGAGCAGTTCTTC. Its translation: CASSARNPVGAEQFF.

This clonotype was seen many times. The chain carries TRBV6-5 and TRBJ2-6; D gene ambiguous. Germline CDR1 is MNHEY and CDR2 is SVGAGI. V dropped 0 bases and J dropped 1 base, with 7 bases sitting between them. CDR3 size: 16 residues. The CDR3 region has the DNA TGTGCCAGCAGTTACTCCTGGTCGTCTGGGGCCAACGTCCTGACTTTC. Translation gives CASSYSWSSGANVLTF.

This chain uses TRBV5-1 with TRBJ2-2; 7 bases line up with TRBD2. This CDR3 spans 16 amino acids. CDR1 is SGHRS and CDR2 is YFSETQ in the germline V gene. J lost 5 bases, V lost 2 bases, and 9 bases had no gene match. The CDR3 DNA sequence: TGCGCCAGCAGCTTTGATGGCGGGGAGGGGACCGGGGAGCTGTTTTTT. Its protein is CASSFDGGEGTGELFF.

The chain couples TRBV24-1 to TRBJ1-5; TRBD1 might be the D (6 bases). The CDR3 runs 14 residues. The germline V gene has CDR1 KGHDR and CDR2 SFDVKD. V lost 2 bases and J 7 bases, leaving 11 bases between the germline ends. The CDR3 nucleotides read TGTGCCACCAGTGATTACAGGGTGGGGCAGCCCCAGCATTTT. It yields the protein CATSDYRVGQPQHF.

This sequence joins TRBV6-4 and TRBJ2-3; no reliable D call. CDR3 length equals 13 residues. Trimming took off 4 bases at V and 5 bases at J, with 10 bases between the two ends. Germline V gives CDR1 MRHNA, CDR2 SNTAGT. Written as DNA, the CDR3 is TGTGCCAGCAGTGTAAAGGGCGAAGATACGCAGTATTTT. This gives the protein CASSVKGEDTQYF.

The CDR3 region has the DNA TGTGCCAGCAGTTACTCGTCCTGGAACACTGAAGCTTTCTTT. Translation: CASSYSSWNTEAFF. The chain is built from TRBV6-2 or TRBV6-3 and TRBJ1-1; D is ambiguous. This CDR3 contains 14 residues. V lost 0 bases to trimming and J lost 1 base, with 6 bases between them. Germline CDR1 and CDR2: MNHEY and SVGEGT.

This clonotype has a count of ten or more. The chain uses TRBV28 and TRBJ1-3, with TRBD1 matching 10 bases. The CDR3 is 21 residues long. Per germline, CDR1 MDHEN and CDR2 SYDVKM. V was pared by 3 bases and J by 4 bases, with 21 bases of the junction left unmatched. CDR3 in DNA: TGTGCCAGCAGTTTTCTCGGACCTGCCTACGACAGGGGGCGAAAAGGAAACACCATATATTTT. It yields the protein CASSFLGPAYDRGRKGNTIYF.

This clonotype was seen many times. This chain uses TRBV24-1 with TRBJ1-5; possible D gene TRBD1, 5 bases. The CDR3 runs to 14 residues. V shed 7 bases and J shed 3 bases, with 12 bases lying between them. Looked up from germline, CDR1 is KGHDR and CDR2 is SFDVKD. CDR3 coding DNA: TGTGCCACCAGCCGCCAGGGTACCAATCAGCCCCAGCATTTT. As protein: CATSRQGTNQPQHF.